This is a list of T cell receptor beta chains from one sample in a study of blood T cells in healthy people across ages. TCRdb reanalysed the 5' RACE reads using MiXCR and keeps one entry per CDR3 protein. The repertoire has 1,800,000 or so distinct CDR3 sequences, about 39% of them found once; the top ten carry 23%. What was sequenced was blood. The receptors come from a human donor in good health. Both conserved end residues are part of each CDR3. A D gene is named only where the DNA matches it firmly. Clone size is shown for a subset of rows, as once, few, many or a class of expanded clone.

>TRBD2|NA|TRBJ2-3|TRBV7-6
TGTGCCAGCAGCTTAAGGACTAGCGGGGGGGTGGCAGATACGCAGTATTTT
CASSLRTSGGVADTQYF
>NA|NA|TRBJ2-5|TRBV2
TGTGCCAGCAGTGGACAAGGCCTTCTCGGAGAGACCCAGTACTTC
CASSGQGLLGETQYF
>NA|few|TRBJ1-1|TRBV11-2
TGTGCCAGCAGCTTAGTTGTAGGGGCTACTGAAGCTTTCTTT
CASSLVVGATEAFF
>TRBD1|NA|TRBJ1-1|TRBV28
TGTGCCAGCAGTTTCACGACAGGGTCCCGATTTGAAGCTTTCTTT
CASSFTTGSRFEAFF
>TRBD2|NA|TRBJ2-7|TRBV20-1
TGCAGTGCTACGGGGACTAGCGGGGGGTCCTACGAGCAGTACTTC
CSATGTSGGSYEQYF
>NA|NA|TRBJ2-5|TRBV11-1
TGTGCCAGCAGCCTAGCGCTGGACAGCTCCTTACAAGAGACCCAGTACTTC
CASSLALDSSLQETQYF
>NA|few|TRBJ2-4|TRBV6-5
TGTGCCAGCAGTTACTCGGCAGTGGGCATTCAGTACTTC
CASSYSAVGIQYF
>NA|NA|TRBJ1-5|TRBV6-2/TRBV6-3
TGTGCCAGCAGTCGATCCTCTGTTAGGGCTGCCAATCAGCCCCAGCATTTT
CASSRSSVRAANQPQHF
>NA|once|TRBJ1-2|TRBV19
TGTGCCAGTAGTATAGATCTTCTGGCGGTAGCTAACTATGGCTACACCTTC
CASSIDLLAVANYGYTF
>NA|NA|TRBJ2-1|TRBV18
TGTGCCAGCTCACCATACAGTGGGGTGACGGAGCAGTTCTTC
CASSPYSGVTEQFF
>NA|few|TRBJ1-2|TRBV3-1
TGTGCCAGCAGCCAAACCGGTGGCTACACCTTC
CASSQTGGYTF
>TRBD2|few|TRBJ2-1|TRBV4-2
TGTGCCAGCAGCCAAGATTGGTCTCGCGGGCGGGAGACCCAGTTCTTC
CASSQDWSRGRETQFF
>TRBD2|NA|TRBJ2-5|TRBV24-1
TGTGCCACCAGTGACCCCAAGACTAGCCCCGGGGAGACCCAGTACTTC
CATSDPKTSPGETQYF
>NA|NA|TRBJ1-2|TRBV2
TGTGCCAGCAGTGACCCTTCGGCTCTCTATGGCTACACCTTC
CASSDPSALYGYTF
>TRBD2|few|TRBJ2-7|TRBV4-2
TGTGCCAGCAGCCAAGATTGGGGGGAGGGGAGGTACGAGCAGTACTTC
CASSQDWGEGRYEQYF
>NA|NA|TRBJ1-1|TRBV29-1
TGCAGCGTTGAACGATCGGCAGGGACCACTGAAGCTTTCTTT
CSVERSAGTTEAFF
>TRBD1|NA|TRBJ2-3|TRBV6-4
TGTGCCAGCAGTGAAACAGGGGGCTTAGATACGCAGTATTTT
CASSETGGLDTQYF
>NA|NA|TRBJ1-6|TRBV2
TGTGCCGGCAGTGGGGCAGGGTATTCACCCCTCCACTTT
CAGSGAGYSPLHF
>NA|NA|TRBJ1-2|TRBV7-9
TGTGCCAGCAGCCCGGACACCCGATTCTATGGCTACACCTTC
CASSPDTRFYGYTF
>TRBD1|few|TRBJ2-5|TRBV28
TGTGCCAGCAGACCAAACGGAGCACAGGGGCTGTACTTC
CASRPNGAQGLYF
>TRBD1|NA|TRBJ2-1|TRBV28
TGTGCCAGCAGCGGGACAGTAAGGTGGGATGAGCAGTTCTTC
CASSGTVRWDEQFF
>TRBD2|NA|TRBJ2-3|TRBV20-1
TGCAGTGCTAGAGTCCCTAGCGGGGCCCCGGGCACAGATACGCAGTATTTT
CSARVPSGAPGTDTQYF
>NA|few|TRBJ2-5|TRBV15
TGTGCCACCAGCAGAGAATGGAGAGAGACCCAGTACTTC
CATSREWRETQYF
>NA|NA|TRBJ1-2|TRBV13
TGTGCCAGCAGCTTACGACAGGTGAGGGGAAGTGGCCACACCTTC
CASSLRQVRGSGHTF
>NA|NA|TRBJ2-5|TRBV2
TGTGCCAGCAGTGAAGCAGAAGGGGCGACTCAAGAGACCCAGTACTTC
CASSEAEGATQETQYF
>NA|few|TRBJ1-2|TRBV6-2/TRBV6-3
TGTGCCAGCAGCCGGGAGGTTGCTAACTATGGCTACACCTTC
CASSREVANYGYTF
>TRBD1|NA|TRBJ2-7|TRBV6-5
TGTGCCAGCAGCAAGAGACAGGGTAGTTACGAGCAGTACTTC
CASSKRQGSYEQYF
>NA|few|TRBJ1-3|TRBV29-1
TGCAGCGCTTTAGCAGGGGCTGGAAACACCATATATTTT
CSALAGAGNTIYF
>NA|NA|TRBJ1-1|TRBV3-1
TGTGCCAGCAGCCAAGGGGGCGCGGGGACTGAAGCTTTCTTT
CASSQGGAGTEAFF
>NA|few|TRBJ1-2|TRBV6-1
TGTGCCAGCAGTTCCGGGATGACTTATGGCTACACCTTC
CASSSGMTYGYTF
>NA|NA|TRBJ2-2|TRBV6-6
TGTGCCAGCAGGACCGGGGCGTTCGGGACCGGGGAGCTGTTTTTT
CASRTGAFGTGELFF
>TRBD1|NA|TRBJ2-7|TRBV20-1
TGCAGTGCTAGACAACGACAGGGGAATCCCTACGAGCAGTACTTC
CSARQRQGNPYEQYF
>NA|once|TRBJ1-1|TRBV12-3/TRBV12-4
TGTGCCAGCAGGTGGGGTGGCTCTGAAGCTTTCTTT
CASRWGGSEAFF
>NA|few|TRBJ2-1|TRBV7-9
TGTGCCAGCACCACTGGGGTTCTCGATGAGCAGTTCTTC
CASTTGVLDEQFF